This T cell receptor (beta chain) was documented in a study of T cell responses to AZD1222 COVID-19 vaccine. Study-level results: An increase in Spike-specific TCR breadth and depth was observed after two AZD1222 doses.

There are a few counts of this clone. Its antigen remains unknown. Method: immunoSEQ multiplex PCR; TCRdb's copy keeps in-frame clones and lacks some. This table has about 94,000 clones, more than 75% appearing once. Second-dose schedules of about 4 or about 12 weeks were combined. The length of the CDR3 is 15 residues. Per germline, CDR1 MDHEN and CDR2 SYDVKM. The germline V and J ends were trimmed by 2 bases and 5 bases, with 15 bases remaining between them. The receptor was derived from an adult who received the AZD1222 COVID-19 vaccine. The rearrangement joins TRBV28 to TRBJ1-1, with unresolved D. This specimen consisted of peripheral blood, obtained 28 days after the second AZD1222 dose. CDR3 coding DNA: TGTGCCAGCAGTTTAATCTTCCCGGGAGGGACTGAAGCTTTCTTT. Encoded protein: CASSLIFPGGTEAFF.